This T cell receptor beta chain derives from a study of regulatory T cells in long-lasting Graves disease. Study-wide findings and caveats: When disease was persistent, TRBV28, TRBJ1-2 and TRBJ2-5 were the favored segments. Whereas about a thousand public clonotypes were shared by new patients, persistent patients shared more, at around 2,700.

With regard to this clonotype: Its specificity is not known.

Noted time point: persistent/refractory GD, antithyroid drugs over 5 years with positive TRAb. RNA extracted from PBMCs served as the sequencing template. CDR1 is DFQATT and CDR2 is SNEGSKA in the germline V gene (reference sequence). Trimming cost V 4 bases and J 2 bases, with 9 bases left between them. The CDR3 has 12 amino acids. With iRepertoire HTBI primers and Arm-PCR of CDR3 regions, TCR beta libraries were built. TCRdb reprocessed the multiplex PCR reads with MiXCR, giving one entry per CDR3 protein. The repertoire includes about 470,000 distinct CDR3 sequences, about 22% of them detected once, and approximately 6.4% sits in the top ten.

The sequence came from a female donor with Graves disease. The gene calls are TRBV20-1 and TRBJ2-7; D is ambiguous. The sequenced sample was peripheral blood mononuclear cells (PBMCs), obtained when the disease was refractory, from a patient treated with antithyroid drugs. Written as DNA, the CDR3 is TGCAGTGCTATACCTTTTACCTACGAGCAGTACTTC. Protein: CSAIPFTYEQYF.